Below, one T cell receptor beta chain is given with its context. V lost 5 bases and J lost 0, with 14 bases in between. The CDR3 length is 16 residues. Germline-derived CDR1 and CDR2 are LNHDA and SQIVND (reference sequence). The sample comes from a study of blood T cell repertoires in COVID-19. Looking at the study overall: The analysed material was cDNA or gDNA that came from T cells, B-cell-depleted T cells, or PBMCs.

Residents of under 25 US areas, aged 18 to 89 years, made up the participants. Cohort allocation depended upon clinical history that participants reported. Original processing methods: Scientists estimated how many nucleated cells there were by amplifying reference gene primers. The data were produced by immunoSEQ multiplex PCR, yet TCRdb's version contains in-frame clones alone and is incomplete. V and J calls and clone size come straight from that table; D and trimming were deduced from the DNA. This table holds approximately 240,000 clones, around 83% found once. The sample comprised PBMCs or T cells enriched from blood (not recorded which). V usage is TRBV19 and J usage is TRBJ2-1; D gene ambiguous. The source of this sequence is a woman aged 40-49 years with acute COVID-19. The CDR3 sequence: CASSLRPVSSYNEQFF. The CDR3, as DNA: TGTGCCAGTAGTCTCAGGCCCGTTAGCTCCTACAATGAGCAGTTCTTC.